The 6 T cell receptor beta chains in this list originate from one sample, sequenced in a study of blood T cell repertoires in COVID-19 (dated by TCRdb to the early 2020s). The receptor library was made with the immunoSEQ multiplex PCR assay. TCRdb took over this immuneACCESS table, retaining in-frame rearrangements with V and J assigned. Such tables are incomplete; in checked studies, under half of the missing clones stem from an unresolved V gene, and the remainder is unexplained. In this sample the table shows approximately 89,000 clones, roughly 80% of which occur a single time. Under 20% of the sample goes to the ten largest clones. Sequencing was performed on peripheral blood. Receptors originate from a human donor in a cohort sampled during active COVID-19.

This chain links TRBV3-1 (or the pseudogene TRBV3-2) with TRBJ2-7; D perhaps matches TRBD1 (5 bases). The CDR3 runs to 14 residues. Trimming stripped 2 bases from V and 3 bases from J, with 11 bases between. Germline V CDR1 and CDR2: LGHDT, YNNKEL (reference sequence). CDR3 coding DNA: TGTGCCAGCAGCCAAACTTCAGGGCGCTACGAGCAGTACTTC. Its translation is CASSQTSGRYEQYF.

The chain recombines TRBV3-1 (or the pseudogene TRBV3-2) with TRBJ2-5; 9 bases match TRBD2. The CDR3 covers 16 residues. Trimming cost V 2 bases and J 4 bases; bases outside gene matches: 8. CDR1 LGHDT and CDR2 YNNKEL come from the germline V gene (reference sequence). The CDR3 spells CASSQRRLAGIETQYF. The DNA of the CDR3 is TGTGCCAGCAGCCAACGAAGGCTAGCGGGAATAGAGACCCAGTACTTC.

A single count supports this clone. The CDR3 nucleotides are TGCGCCAGCAGTCCCGGGAGCCACCAAGAGACCCAGTACTTC. This codes for CASSPGSHQETQYF. The gene calls are TRBV5-1 and TRBJ2-5, with D possibly TRBD2 on 6 matching bases. The V gene lost 5 bases and the J gene lost 0 bases, with 11 bases spanning the gap. The CDR3 loop spans 14 amino acids. Germline V CDR1 and CDR2: SGHRS, YFSETQ.

This clone was observed a single time. The chain uses TRBV12-1 and TRBJ2-5; the table's D call TRBD2 went unverified against the DNA. TRBV12-1 is a pseudogene. This CDR3 comprises 16 residues. DNA of the CDR3: TGTGCCAGCAGCTCCCGGACTAGCGGGAAAGGGGAGACCCAGTACTTC. Its translation is CASSSRTSGKGETQYF.

V is TRBV19 and J is TRBJ1-5; maybe TRBD1 (5 bases). V lost 6 bases and J 7 bases, leaving 16 bases between the germline ends. The CDR3 is 14 amino acids. CDR1 LNHDA and CDR2 SQIVND come from the germline V gene (reference sequence). CDR3: CASSGAGGRQPQHF. The CDR3 nucleotides read TGTGCCAGTAGCGGGGCCGGGGGTAGACAGCCCCAGCATTTT.

The rearrangement joins TRBV6-5 to TRBJ2-1, with D possibly TRBD1 on 6 matching bases. There are 15 residues in the CDR3. The V end lost 2 bases, the J end lost 6 bases, and 14 bases lay between the germline ends. The V gene's germline CDR1 is MNHEY and CDR2 SVGAGI. In DNA, the CDR3 is TGTGCCAGCAGTTACGTACAGGGTGGAACCAATGAGCAGTTCTTC. This gives the protein CASSYVQGGTNEQFF.